One TCR beta chain is described in this entry. The protocol was immunoSEQ multiplex PCR, while the TCRdb copy is restricted to in-frame clones and leaves out a portion. The top ten clones hold around 6% of a sample with fewer than 200,000 clones, 85% to 90% of them seen once. The record originates from a study of blood T cell repertoires in COVID-19. The CDR3 extends over 14 amino acids. Germline loops: CDR1 MNHNS, CDR2 SASEGT. V was cut by 3 bases and J by 0 bases, with 8 bases left in between. The chain links TRBV6-1 to TRBJ1-1; D remains ambiguous. The receptor's source is a man aged 40-49 years with active or convalescent COVID-19. The sample was peripheral blood. The CDR3 is CASSDGIMNTEAFF. The CDR3, as DNA: TGTGCCAGCAGTGACGGTATTATGAACACTGAAGCTTTCTTT.